The 9 T cell receptor beta chains below come from one sample, sequenced in a study of read filtering for tumor transcriptome and immune sequencing. This library used roughly 0.4 ug RNA and molecular barcoded adaptors spanning alpha/delta and beta/gamma chains. TCRdb passed the reads through MiXCR, listing each CDR3 protein once. The top ten clones hold roughly 17% of a sample with approximately 58,000 distinct CDR3 sequences, 20% to 25% of them seen once. What was sequenced was a population of CD138-negative cells sorted from bone marrow. The receptors derive from a donor at least 40 years old with multiple myeloma.

This clonotype showed up many times. The chain is built from TRBV28 and TRBJ2-7; TRBD2 matches at 11 bases. V lost 5 bases, J lost 2 bases, and 5 bases stayed unmatched. Germline V gene sequence: CDR1 MDHEN, CDR2 SYDVKM. This CDR3 region has 15 residues. The CDR3 sequence: CASSGTSGGPYEQYF. Written as DNA, the CDR3 is TGTGCCAGCAGTGGTACTAGCGGGGGACCCTACGAGCAGTACTTC. The variable domain in full, with the rest retrieved from reference TRBV28 and TRBJ2-7, is DVKVTQSSRYLVKRTGEKVFLECVQDMDHENMFWYRQDPGLGLRLIYFSYDVKMKEKGDIPEGYSVSREKKERFSLILESASTNQTSMYLCASSGTSGGPYEQYFGPGTRLTVT.

This clonotype was counted ten times or more. This sequence joins TRBV20-1 and TRBJ2-3, with D tentatively TRBD1 or TRBD2 (5 bases each). V was cut by 8 bases and J by 2 bases, with 20 bases left in between. CDR3 length: 15 amino acids. Germline values: CDR1 DFQATT, CDR2 SNEGSKA (reference sequence). The CDR3 DNA follows: TGCAGTTCACCCCTTACTAGGGACCCCACAGATACGCAGTATTTT. Encoded protein: CSSPLTRDPTDTQYF.

A single count supports this clonotype. An end of the junction differs from the germline gene, which may be a read error. The chain combines TRBV23-1 with TRBJ2-3; the match to TRBD2 covers 12 bases. TRBV23-1 is sorted into the ORF group, with uncertain function. The CDR3 spans 19 residues. CDR3 loop: CAISQRHRASGRATDTQYF. CDR3 DNA: TGCGCCATCAGTCAAAGACACAGAGCTAGCGGGAGGGCCACAGATACGCAGTATTTT.

A remark on this clonotype: A much more abundant neighbour one base away suggests this may be a read error. V is TRBV12-3 or TRBV12-4 and J is TRBJ2-5, with 7 bases matching TRBD2. This CDR3 contains 14 residues. The CDR3 sequence is CASSPGDYHETQYF. In nucleotides, the CDR3 is TGTGCCAGCAGTCCGGGGGACTACCACGAGACCCAGTACTTC.

The chain uses TRBV6-2 or TRBV6-3 and TRBJ1-5; 9 nucleotides agree with TRBD1. The V gene end was trimmed by 2 bases and the J gene end by 7 bases; junction bases not matched to a gene: 3. The CDR3 has 14 residues. CDR1 MNHEY and CDR2 SVGEGT come from the germline V gene. CDR3 in DNA: TGTGCCAGCAGTTACACAGGGGGCGAACAGCCCCAGCATTTT. As protein: CASSYTGGEQPQHF.

A word on this clonotype: A much larger clone lies one base from this, so it may be a read error. CDR3 residues: CASRSGQKNTEAFF. For the CDR3, the DNA is TGCGCCAGCAGGTCGGGACAGAAGAACACTGAAGCTTTCTTT. This rearrangement joins TRBV4-1 to TRBJ1-1; the match to TRBD1 covers 7 bases. With 6 bases clipped from V and 1 base from J, the junction kept 5 bases outside the gene matches. In germline, CDR1 is MGHRA, CDR2 YSYEKL. The CDR3 contains 14 residues.

Concerning this clonotype itself: A single base separates this from a much larger clone, so it may be a read error. The V call is TRBV6-5, the J call TRBJ1-5; no clear D gene. V lost 8 bases and J lost 0, with 14 bases in between. The CDR3 is 15 residues long. Looked up from germline, CDR1 is MNHEY and CDR2 is SVGAGI. Here the CDR3 reads CASCLNSNSNQPQHF. The CDR3 DNA follows: TGTGCCAGCTGCTTAAACAGCAATAGCAATCAGCCCCAGCATTTT.

This rearrangement joins TRBV2 to TRBJ2-7, with 8 bases fitting TRBD1. The V gene's germline CDR1 is SNHLY and CDR2 FYNNEI. This CDR3 spans 13 amino acids. V shed 6 bases, J shed 5 bases, and the junction held 6 bases outside the gene matches. The DNA of the CDR3 is TGTGCCAGCAGGGAGGACAGGGTACACGAGCAGTACTTC. Residues: CASREDRVHEQYF.

Ten or more counts support this clonotype. The genes are TRBV29-1 and TRBJ2-7; 9 bases align to TRBD1. CDR1 SQVTM and CDR2 ANQGSEA come from the germline V gene. The junction had 11 bases not matched to a gene; V was cut back by 6 bases and J by 2 bases. This CDR3 spans 15 amino acids. The chain's CDR3 is CSVVPVGQGTYEQYF. CDR3 in DNA: TGCAGCGTCGTGCCGGTGGGACAGGGAACCTACGAGCAGTACTTC.